The 18 T cell receptor beta chains given below trace back to one sample, sequenced in a study of blood T cell repertoires in COVID-19. Sequencing was performed with immunoSEQ multiplex PCR; in TCRdb, only in-frame clones are kept and a portion is missing. The table lists about 140,000 clones, more than 65% of them singletons, with around 8% in the top ten. Sequenced material: peripheral blood. These receptors all stem from a human donor in a cohort sampled during active COVID-19.

V gene TRBV19 combines with J gene TRBJ2-3; TRBD2 aligns across 13 bases. CDR1 LNHDA and CDR2 SQIVND come from the germline V gene (reference sequence). The V segment lost 5 bases and the J segment 0 bases; nucleotides outside the gene matches: 5. The CDR3 is made up of 17 amino acids. Here the CDR3 DNA reads TGTGCCAGTAGTCGCAGACTAGCGGGGGGTAGCACAGATACGCAGTATTTT. As protein: CASSRRLAGGSTDTQYF.

V usage is TRBV20-1 and J usage is TRBJ2-2; 8 nucleotides line up with TRBD2. This CDR3 region has 14 residues. The V and J ends lost 3 bases and 4 bases, in that order; junction bases with no gene match: 4. Germline CDR1 DFQATT, CDR2 SNEGSKA (reference sequence). The CDR3 sequence: CSASYGGATGELFF. CDR3 in DNA: TGCAGTGCTAGTTACGGGGGGGCCACCGGGGAGCTGTTTTTT.

To note about this clone: In the same sample, other DNA sequences code for this CDR3. The rearrangement links TRBV5-1 to TRBJ2-3; maybe TRBD2 (5 bases). This CDR3 contains 14 residues. Trimming removed 0 bases at V and 6 bases at J, with 11 bases between. The germline CDR1 and CDR2 sequences are SGHRS and YFSETQ. CDR3 sequence (DNA): TGCGCCAGCAGCTTGGCGGCGGGTAGGGATACGCAGTATTTT. It translates to CASSLAAGRDTQYF. The full variable domain, completed using reference TRBV5-1 and TRBJ2-3, is KAGVTQTPRYLIKTRGQQVTLSCSPISGHRSVSWYQQTPGQGLQFLFEYFSETQRNKGNFPGRFSGRQFSNSRSEMNVSTLELGDSALYLCASSLAAGRDTQYFGPGTRLTVL.

The rearrangement links TRBV27 to TRBJ1-1, with 7 bases identical to TRBD1. The junction had 16 bases not matched to a gene; V was cut back by 7 bases and J by 5 bases. The V gene's germline CDR1 is MNHEY and CDR2 SMNVEV (reference sequence). CDR3 length: 16 amino acids. The chain's CDR3 is CASTRVMTGFSTEAFF. Here the CDR3 DNA reads TGTGCCAGCACCAGGGTGATGACAGGGTTTTCAACTGAAGCTTTCTTT.

The V gene is TRBV4-1, the J gene TRBJ1-1, with TRBD1 identical over 7 bases. Germline V gene data show CDR1 as MGHRA and CDR2 as YSYEKL. This CDR3 has 17 residues. The V gene end was trimmed by 0 bases and the J gene end by 6 bases; junction bases not matched to a gene: 13. In DNA, the CDR3 is TGCGCCAGCAGCCAAGATCTTGAAGGGGGCAGAGTACCTGAAGCTTTCTTT. It encodes CASSQDLEGGRVPEAFF.

The chain combines TRBV28 with TRBJ1-2, with a weak D call TRBD1 (5 bases). Trimming removed 7 bases at V and 4 bases at J, with 16 bases between. CDR3 size: 14 residues. The germline V gene has CDR1 MDHEN and CDR2 SYDVKM. CDR3 coding DNA: TGTGCCAGCAATGGGCAGGGAATAGTCTATGGCTACACCTTC. Translated, it gives CASNGQGIVYGYTF.

The chain uses TRBV7-9 and TRBJ1-1; D may be TRBD1 (5 bases). Germline V gives CDR1 SEHNR, CDR2 FQNEAQ (reference sequence). The V gene lost 7 bases and the J gene lost 8 bases, with 20 bases spanning the gap. This CDR3 is built from 14 residues. In nucleotides, the CDR3 is TGTGCCAGCATCGTAGGGAAGGGGTTTTCCGAAGCTTTCTTT. It codes for CASIVGKGFSEAFF.

The chain couples TRBV7-3 to TRBJ1-5; D call uncertain. The V and J ends lost 5 bases and 0 bases respectively, with 17 bases between them. Germline CDR1 and CDR2: SGHTA and FQGTGA. This CDR3 region has 17 residues. CDR3 sequence (DNA): TGTGCCAGCAGCCCCCATTCGGGAGGGTATAGCAATCAGCCCCAGCATTTT. It encodes CASSPHSGGYSNQPQHF.

The rearrangement links TRBV5-1 to TRBJ1-1; D unclear. Germline-derived CDR1 and CDR2 are SGHRS and YFSETQ. The CDR3 runs to 12 residues. The V gene lost 4 bases and the J gene lost 8 bases, with 12 bases spanning the gap. The CDR3 reads CASSRPPGEAFF. DNA of the CDR3: TGCGCCAGCAGCCGTCCTCCCGGGGAAGCTTTCTTT.

V gene TRBV11-3 combines with J gene TRBJ1-5; 7 nucleotides agree with TRBD1. The CDR3 has 17 residues. J lost 3 bases, V lost 0 bases, and 8 bases had no gene match. Per germline, CDR1 SGHNT and CDR2 YENEEA. In DNA, the CDR3 is TGTGCCAGCAGCTTAGAGGCTAGAACAGGGGACAATCAGCCCCAGCATTTT. It translates to CASSLEARTGDNQPQHF.

The chain joins TRBV5-1 to TRBJ2-3; TRBD2 matches at 8 bases. This CDR3 spans 16 amino acids. Germline trimming cut 5 bases from V and 1 base from J; bases unmatched to any gene: 9. Germline V gene lookup returns CDR1 SGHRS and CDR2 YFSETQ. The CDR3 DNA is TGCGCCAGCAGGCCACCCGCGGGGGGTCGCACAGATACGCAGTATTTT. As protein: CASRPPAGGRTDTQYF.

V gene TRBV5-1 combines with J gene TRBJ2-5; D is ambiguous. CDR3 length equals 13 residues. From germline, CDR1 is SGHRS and CDR2 YFSETQ. Trimming took off 0 bases at V and 5 bases at J, with 8 bases between the two ends. CDR3 DNA: TGCGCCAGCAGCTTGGATCGGTACGAGACCCAGTACTTC. Its translation is CASSLDRYETQYF.

This clone occurred once. This chain uses TRBV2 with TRBJ1-3, with D possibly TRBD1 on 5 matching bases. Germline assignment: CDR1 SNHLY and CDR2 FYNNEI. The CDR3 is made up of 14 amino acids. Trimming cost V 6 bases and J 0 bases, with 9 bases left between them. CDR3 sequence reads: CASSATASGNTIYF. DNA of the CDR3: TGTGCCAGCAGCGCGACAGCCTCTGGAAACACCATATATTTT.

The count of this clone is one. Sequence at one end of the junction differs from germline and may be a read error. This rearrangement joins TRBV7-7 to TRBJ2-2; D gene uncertain. Germline values: CDR1 SSHAT, CDR2 FNYEAQ (reference sequence). The CDR3 runs 14 residues. The CDR3 DNA sequence: TGTGCTAGCAGACCTTTGGCCGTATCCGGGGAGCTGTTTTTT. Its translation: CASRPLAVSGELFF.

The chain joins TRBV3-1 (or the pseudogene TRBV3-2) to TRBJ2-1; TRBD2 aligns across 7 bases. V lost 1 base to trimming and J lost 5 bases; unmatched junction nucleotides: 2. Per germline, CDR1 LGHDT and CDR2 YNNKEL (reference sequence). The CDR3 sequence is 14 residues long. In DNA, the CDR3 is TGTGCCAGCAGCCAAGTTCGGGGGGACAATGAGCAGTTCTTC. Encoded protein: CASSQVRGDNEQFF.

The genes are TRBV19 and TRBJ1-2; 9 nucleotides line up with TRBD1. This CDR3 spans 14 amino acids. Unmatched junction bases numbered 5, after V lost 1 base and J lost 8 bases. CDR1 is LNHDA, CDR2 SQIVND, per germline (reference sequence). In nucleotides, the CDR3 is TGTGCCAGTAGTATAGGGACAGGGGCGCAAGGCTACACCTTC. It encodes CASSIGTGAQGYTF.

V and J are TRBV4-1 and TRBJ2-6, with D perhaps TRBD2 (6 bases). The CDR3 has 18 amino acids. V lost 1 base and J 2 bases, leaving 15 bases between the germline ends. Germline CDR1 is MGHRA and CDR2 is YSYEKL. The CDR3 region has the DNA TGCGCCAGCAGCCAAGGGCACGGAGGGCCGACTGGGGCCAACGTCCTGACTTTC. It codes for CASSQGHGGPTGANVLTF.

The V gene is TRBV6-5, the J gene TRBJ1-1; 7 bases agree with TRBD1. Germline V gene lookup returns CDR1 MNHEY and CDR2 SVGAGI. Trimming at V came to 2 bases and at J to 1 base, leaving 4 bases not matched to a gene. This CDR3 is built from 15 residues. The CDR3 sequence is CASSYRGQANTEAFF. CDR3 sequence (DNA): TGTGCCAGCAGTTACCGAGGACAGGCGAACACTGAAGCTTTCTTT.